This entry lists 24 T cell receptor beta chains sequenced from one sample in a study of cytomegalovirus exposure and HLA in healthy donors. PCR used 60 Vbeta primers and 13 Jbeta primers. Only in-frame clones appear in the TCRdb table, and some are missing; sequencing was by immunoSEQ multiplex PCR. The profile covers roughly 60,000 clones, with around 70% appearing a single time and approximately 20% taken by the ten largest. Sequencing was carried out using PBMCs. These receptors all come from a woman aged 55-75 years in good health and CMV-seropositive.

The chain employs TRBV2 and TRBJ1-4, with a tentative D call TRBD1 (5 bases). Trimming pared 5 bases from V and 6 bases from J, leaving 16 bases between. The CDR3 loop spans 15 amino acids. The V gene's germline CDR1 is SNHLY and CDR2 FYNNEI. Here the CDR3 reads CASSNSGTQDEKLFF. CDR3 in DNA: TGTGCCAGCAGTAACTCCGGGACTCAGGATGAAAAACTGTTTTTT.

CDR3 sequence reads: CASTTGGGNQPQHF. The CDR3 nucleotides read TGTGCCAGTACAACCGGGGGTGGCAATCAGCCCCAGCATTTT. V is TRBV19 and J is TRBJ1-5, with D perhaps TRBD1 (5 bases). Trimming removed 7 bases from V and 2 bases from J, with 12 bases in between. In germline, CDR1 is LNHDA, CDR2 SQIVND (reference sequence). The length of the CDR3 is 14 residues.

J is TRBJ2-5 and V is TRBV7-2; 8 nucleotides agree with TRBD2. Trimming removed 4 bases from V and 4 bases from J; junction bases left unmatched: 5. Germline CDR1 is SGHTA and CDR2 is FQGNSA. CDR3 length: 14 amino acids. Written as DNA, the CDR3 is TGTGCCAGCAGCTCTACCAGCGGGGGAGAGACCCAGTACTTC. Amino acid sequence: CASSSTSGGETQYF.

The chain carries TRBV2 and TRBJ2-3; 12 bases fit TRBD1. The CDR3 spans 16 residues. CDR1 SNHLY and CDR2 FYNNEI come from the germline V gene. Trimming took 4 bases from V and 4 from J; bases not matched to a gene: 6. CDR3 nucleotides: TGTGCCAGCAGTGGGGGGACAGGGGGCGGCTCAGATACGCAGTATTTT. This gives the protein CASSGGTGGGSDTQYF.

In this sample, this clone turned up a few times. The J gene is TRBJ2-7, the V gene TRBV6-5, with 9 bases that match TRBD1. The germline CDR1 and CDR2 sequences are MNHEY and SVGAGI. The CDR3 has 15 residues. The V gene end was trimmed by 5 bases and the J gene end by 2 bases; junction bases not matched to a gene: 7. Written as DNA, the CDR3 is TGTGCCAGCAGTGGCGCCGGGACAGGGACCTACGAGCAGTACTTC. Encoded protein: CASSGAGTGTYEQYF.

This sequence joins TRBV11-1 and TRBJ1-1; TRBD1 matches 8 bases. This CDR3 has 14 residues. CDR1 and CDR2 (germline): SGHAT, FQDESV (reference sequence). The V and J ends lost 6 bases and 5 bases, in that order; junction bases with no gene match: 8. CDR3 nucleotide sequence: TGTGCCAGCAGACCTGACAGGGGATGGACTGAAGCTTTCTTT. This encodes CASRPDRGWTEAFF.

This sequence joins TRBV7-8 and TRBJ2-3, with D possibly being TRBD1 (5 bases). The length of the CDR3 is 17 residues. V lost 5 bases and J lost 2, with 20 bases in between. From germline, CDR1 is SGHVS and CDR2 FQNEAQ. The CDR3 reads CASSASSGQGHTDTQYF. The CDR3 nucleotides are TGTGCCAGCAGCGCAAGCTCCGGCCAGGGCCACACAGATACGCAGTATTTT. The whole variable domain, remainder taken from reference TRBV7-8 and TRBJ2-3, is GAGVSQSPRYKVAKRGQDVALRCDPISGHVSLFWYQQALGQGPEFLTYFQNEAQLDKSGLPSDRFFAERPEGSVSTLKIQRTQQEDSAVYLCASSASSGQGHTDTQYFGPGTRLTVL.

The chain links TRBV5-4 to TRBJ2-3; 14 nucleotides line up with TRBD2. Germline lookup yields CDR1 SGHNT and CDR2 YYREEE (reference sequence). The CDR3 is 17 residues long. V lost 3 bases, J lost 5 bases, and 8 bases stayed unmatched. CDR3 region: CASSSQTSGGAGDTQYF. The CDR3 DNA follows: TGTGCCAGCAGCTCACAGACTAGCGGGGGGGCCGGAGATACGCAGTATTTT.

The chain is built from TRBV20-1 and TRBJ1-1; no reliable D call. The CDR3 contains 11 residues. In germline, CDR1 is DFQATT, CDR2 SNEGSKA (reference sequence). V was trimmed by 4 bases and J by 4 bases, leaving 7 bases between them. The CDR3 sequence: CSAKRGTEAFF. The CDR3 region has the DNA TGCAGTGCTAAGAGAGGCACTGAAGCTTTCTTT.

This clone ranks as medium-sized. The chain links TRBV27 to TRBJ2-1; a possible D gene is TRBD1 (5 bases). Trimming pared 0 bases from V and 6 bases from J, leaving 18 bases between. This CDR3 has 17 residues. Germline values: CDR1 MNHEY, CDR2 SMNVEV (reference sequence). CDR3 DNA: TGTGCCAGCAGTTTATCGTCCGACAGTCTTCTGATCAATGAGCAGTTCTTC. Amino acid sequence: CASSLSSDSLLINEQFF.

This rearrangement joins TRBV7-2 to TRBJ1-2, with D possibly being TRBD1 (6 bases). The CDR3 is 15 amino acids. V shed 5 bases and J shed 2 bases, with 15 bases lying between them. CDR1 is SGHTA and CDR2 is FQGNSA in the germline V gene. The CDR3 nucleotides are TGTGCCAGCAGCCCCTCTACAGGGCCAAACTATGGCTACACCTTC. Protein product: CASSPSTGPNYGYTF.

This rearrangement joins TRBV2 to TRBJ1-6, with D possibly TRBD1 on 5 matching bases. The CDR3 is 15 residues long. CDR1 is SNHLY and CDR2 is FYNNEI in the germline V gene. Trimming took off 4 bases at V and 4 bases at J, with 11 bases between the two ends. CDR3 in amino acids: CASSGQGNYNSPLHF. The CDR3 DNA sequence: TGTGCCAGCAGTGGGCAGGGCAATTATAATTCACCCCTCCACTTT.

V gene TRBV7-8 combines with J gene TRBJ1-6; no clear D. The CDR3 extends over 14 amino acids. Germline V lookup: CDR1 SGHVS, CDR2 FQNEAQ. The V gene lost 2 bases and the J gene lost 5 bases, with 7 bases spanning the gap. This chain's CDR3 is CASSLQVDNSPLHF. In DNA form, the CDR3 reads TGTGCCAGCAGCTTACAGGTTGATAATTCACCCCTCCACTTT.

This clone was seen a handful of times. This chain connects TRBV9 to TRBJ2-3; 8 bases agree with TRBD2. V shed 1 base and J 6 bases; nucleotides not matched to a gene: 4. The CDR3 spans 14 residues. Germline V gene sequence: CDR1 SGDLS, CDR2 YYNGEE. The CDR3 loop reads CASSVQRGLDTQYF. CDR3 in DNA: TGTGCCAGCAGCGTACAGCGGGGGTTGGATACGCAGTATTTT.

This chain links TRBV25-1 with TRBJ2-2, with TRBD2 matching over 7 bases. From germline, CDR1 is MGHDK and CDR2 SYGVNS. The CDR3 is 13 residues long. J gave up 4 bases and V 6 bases, and 2 bases lay outside the gene matches. CDR3 region: CASSGGFTGELFF. CDR3 DNA: TGTGCCAGCAGCGGGGGGTTCACCGGGGAGCTGTTTTTT.

In regard to this clone: This sequence is one base from a far larger clone and is likely a read error. This rearrangement joins TRBV27 to TRBJ1-2; no clear D. Germline CDR1 MNHEY, CDR2 SMNVEV (reference sequence). This CDR3 has 14 amino acids. CDR3 nucleotide sequence: TGTGCCATCAGTCCCGACACTGATAACTATGGCTACACCTTC. This sequence encodes CAISPDTDNYGYTF.

The CDR3 protein is CASSPRVEATEAFF. The CDR3, as DNA: TGTGCCAGCTCACCGCGCGTGGAGGCCACTGAAGCTTTCTTT. The chain is built from TRBV18 and TRBJ1-1; no definite D call. Germline V lookup: CDR1 KGHSH, CDR2 LQKENI. The CDR3 is made up of 14 amino acids. Trimming pared 3 bases from V and 4 bases from J, leaving 12 bases between.

CDR3 amino acids: CASSSNGGSRDIQYF. In DNA, the CDR3 is TGCGCCAGCTCATCGAATGGGGGGTCGCGGGACATTCAGTACTTC. The chain has TRBV5-1 and TRBJ2-4, with a tentative D call TRBD2 (6 bases). Germline CDR1 is SGHRS and CDR2 is YFSETQ. V was shortened by 7 bases and J by 8 bases, with 22 bases between the two germline ends. The CDR3 runs to 15 residues.

The chain recombines TRBV19 with TRBJ1-1; D remains unclear. This CDR3 is 13 amino acids long. V was clipped by 4 bases and J by 5 bases, with 11 bases between them. Germline CDR1 is LNHDA and CDR2 is SQIVND (reference sequence). As DNA, the CDR3 is TGTGCCAGTAGTAGGGCCTCGAGAACTGAAGCTTTCTTT. This encodes CASSRASRTEAFF.

The V call is TRBV2, the J call TRBJ2-5; tentative D call: TRBD1 (5 bases). This CDR3 is built from 13 residues. V shed 4 bases and J shed 5 bases, with 11 bases lying between them. CDR1 is SNHLY and CDR2 is FYNNEI in the germline V gene. The CDR3 is CASSVREGETQYF. CDR3 sequence (DNA): TGTGCCAGCAGTGTCAGGGAAGGGGAGACCCAGTACTTC.

The chain uses TRBV5-1 and TRBJ1-1; 7 bases line up with TRBD1. This CDR3 is built from 14 residues. V lost 4 bases to trimming and J lost 6 bases; unmatched junction nucleotides: 9. Germline CDR1 is SGHRS and CDR2 is YFSETQ. DNA for the CDR3: TGCGCCAGCAGCCGGGCGGAGGGGGCAGCTGAAGCTTTCTTT. This codes for CASSRAEGAAEAFF.

The CDR3: CASRMTRGQAGGYTF. In DNA form, the CDR3 reads TGTGCCAGCAGAATGACCCGGGGACAGGCAGGGGGCTACACCTTC. The gene calls are TRBV7-2 and TRBJ1-2; 8 positions match TRBD1. CDR1 is SGHTA, CDR2 FQGNSA, per germline. The V gene end was trimmed by 6 bases and the J gene end by 8 bases; junction bases not matched to a gene: 14. CDR3 size: 15 residues.

The chain couples TRBV6-5 to TRBJ1-1; TRBD1 might be the D (5 bases). Germline CDR1 MNHEY, CDR2 SVGAGI. The CDR3 totals 13 residues. The V end was cut by 6 bases, the J end by 2 bases, with 10 bases between. This CDR3 is CASSLTENTEAFF. CDR3 sequence (DNA): TGTGCCAGCAGCTTGACAGAAAACACTGAAGCTTTCTTT.

In nucleotides, the CDR3 is TGTGCCAGCAGCCCGGACAGGGCTTCCTACGAGCAGTACTTC. Translation: CASSPDRASYEQYF. The J gene is TRBJ2-7, the V gene TRBV7-9; TRBD1 matches at 8 bases. This CDR3 has 14 residues. Germline CDR1 and CDR2: SEHNR and FQNEAQ (reference sequence). V was clipped by 5 bases and J by 1 base; unmatched bases: 4.